Described below is a single TCR beta chain sequence and its context. Its antigen is still unknown. This sample is drawn from a study of T-cell reconstitution after alpha-beta-depleted transplantation in children. Preparation of the TCRbeta library involved a method that used unique molecular identifiers. MiXCR, run by TCRdb on the PCR reads, gives a single entry per CDR3 protein. This table holds roughly 790,000 distinct CDR3 sequences, approximately 15% found once. Study conclusions and caveats: Several hundred expanded graft clones reportedly supplied alpha-beta T cells about two months after transplant. T-cell numbers and diversity one year post-transplant derived largely from freshly generated T cells. Where some patients showed high TCRbeta diversity at day 60, it came from recipient T cells and thymic progenitors that had survived.

The sequenced sample was PBMCs, mostly from graft donor cells, obtained 360 days after TCRalphabeta/CD19-depleted stem cell transplant. The clonotype was recovered from a male patient between 5 and 17 years old who had a stem cell transplant for acute lymphoblastic leukemia, so the T cells may come from the graft donor.

Written as DNA, the CDR3 is TGCAGCGTCCGGACAGGCTGGTGGGGCTACACCTTC. It encodes CSVRTGWWGYTF. The chain carries TRBV29-1 and TRBJ1-2; 7 nucleotides align to TRBD1. This CDR3 comprises 12 residues. With V trimmed by 6 bases and J by 8 bases, 9 bases remained unmatched. The germline gives CDR1 SQVTM, CDR2 ANQGSEA.